This TCR beta chain was recovered during a study of blood T cell repertoires in COVID-19. Study-wide background: Spain, Italy and the United States supplied samples that represented acute and convalescent COVID-19. Nucleic acid was either cDNA or gDNA, and it came from T cells, B-cell-depleted T cells, or PBMCs.

This CDR3 spans 15 amino acids. V gave up 3 bases and J gave up 0 bases, with 11 bases separating them. CDR1 and CDR2 (germline): LNHDA, SQIVND (reference sequence). Individuals drawn from 24 US areas were roughly 18 to 89 years old. Self-reported history from a screening survey and questionnaire set each donor's cohort. The method was immunoSEQ multiplex PCR; TCRdb's version includes in-frame clones alone and lacks a portion of them. The sample has 80,000 to 130,000 clones; approximately 86% are singletons. The receptor was derived from a woman between 45 and 60 years old who had recovered from COVID-19. This rearrangement joins TRBV19 to TRBJ1-1; TRBD1 might be the D (6 bases). Material: PBMCs or T cells enriched from blood (not recorded which). The CDR3 region has the DNA TGTGCCAGTAGTATTCTCGGACAGTTGAACACTGAAGCTTTCTTT. This translates into CASSILGQLNTEAFF.